The clone carrying this T cell receptor beta chain was counted only a few times. TCRdb re-analysed the 5' RACE reads in MiXCR, keeping a single row per CDR3 protein. The repertoire holds hundreds of thousands of distinct CDR3 sequences, roughly 15% seen once, with 20% to 25% in the top ten. The record originates from a study of T-cell memory formation after mild COVID-19. As for the study in general: Clustering of TCRs was largely donor specific.

This CDR3 contains 12 residues. The ends were cut back, 1 base at V and 8 bases at J, with 8 bases in the middle. Germline CDR1 and CDR2: LGHNA and YNFKEQ. The rearrangement uses TRBV4-2 and TRBJ1-2; unclear D gene. Sequenced input: PBMCs or a T cell subset sorted from them (not recorded which). The TCR originated in a man in his late teens or twenties who had mild COVID-19 (a few samples of this study predate the infection). Cell type and time point are not known. The CDR3: CASSQGLVGYTF. In DNA, the CDR3 is TGTGCCAGCAGCCAAGGCCTTGTAGGCTACACCTTC.